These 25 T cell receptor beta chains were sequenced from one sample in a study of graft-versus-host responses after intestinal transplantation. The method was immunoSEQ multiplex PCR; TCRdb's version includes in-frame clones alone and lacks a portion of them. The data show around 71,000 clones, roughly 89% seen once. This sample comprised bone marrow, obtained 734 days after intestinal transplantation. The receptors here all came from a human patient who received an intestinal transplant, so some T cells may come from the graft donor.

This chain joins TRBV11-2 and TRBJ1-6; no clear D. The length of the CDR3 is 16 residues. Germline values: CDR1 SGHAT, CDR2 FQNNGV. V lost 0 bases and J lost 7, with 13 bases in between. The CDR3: CASSLEMGVRNSPLHF. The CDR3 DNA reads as TGTGCCAGCAGCTTAGAAATGGGTGTTCGAAATTCACCCCTCCACTTT. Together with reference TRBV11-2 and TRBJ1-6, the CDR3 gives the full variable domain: EAGVAQSPRYKIIEKRQSVAFWCNPISGHATLYWYQQILGQGPKLLIQFQNNGVVDDSQLPKDRFSAERLKGVDSTLKIQPAKLEDSAVYLCASSLEMGVRNSPLHFGNGTRLTVT.

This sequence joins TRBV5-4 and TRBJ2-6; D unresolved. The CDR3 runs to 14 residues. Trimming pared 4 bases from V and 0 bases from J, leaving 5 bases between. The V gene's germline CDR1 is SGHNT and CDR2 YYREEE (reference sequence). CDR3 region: CASSPPSGANVLTF. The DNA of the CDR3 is TGTGCCAGCAGCCCCCCCTCTGGGGCCAACGTCCTGACTTTC.

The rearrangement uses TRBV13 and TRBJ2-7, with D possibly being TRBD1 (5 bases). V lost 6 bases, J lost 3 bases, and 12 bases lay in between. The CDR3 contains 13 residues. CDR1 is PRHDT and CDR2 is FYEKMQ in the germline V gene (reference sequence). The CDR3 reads CASSPLGDYEQYF. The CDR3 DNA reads TGTGCCAGCAGTCCTTTAGGGGACTACGAGCAGTACTTC.

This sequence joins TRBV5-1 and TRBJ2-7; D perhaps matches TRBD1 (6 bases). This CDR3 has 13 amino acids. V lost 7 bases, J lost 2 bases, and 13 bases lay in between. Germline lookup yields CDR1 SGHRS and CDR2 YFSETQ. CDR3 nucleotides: TGCGCCAGCCGGACAGTCGGGGCCTACGAGCAGTACTTC. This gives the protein CASRTVGAYEQYF.

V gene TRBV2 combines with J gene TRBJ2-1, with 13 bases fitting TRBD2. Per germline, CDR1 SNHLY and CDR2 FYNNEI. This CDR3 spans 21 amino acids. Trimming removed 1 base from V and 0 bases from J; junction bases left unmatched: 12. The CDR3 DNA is TGTGCCAGCAGTGAAGAGAATTGGAGACTAGCGGGGGGTCGCTCCTACAATGAGCAGTTCTTC. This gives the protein CASSEENWRLAGGRSYNEQFF. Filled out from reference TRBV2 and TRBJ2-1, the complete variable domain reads EPEVTQTPSHQVTQMGQEVILRCVPISNHLYFYWYRQILGQKVEFLVSFYNNEISEKSEIFDDQFSVERPDGSNFTLKIRSTKLEDSAMYFCASSEENWRLAGGRSYNEQFFGPGTRLTVL.

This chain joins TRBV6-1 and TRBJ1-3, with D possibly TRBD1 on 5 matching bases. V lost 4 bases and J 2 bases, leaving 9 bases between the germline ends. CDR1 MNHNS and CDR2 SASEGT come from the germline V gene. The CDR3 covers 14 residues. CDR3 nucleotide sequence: TGTGCCAGCAGTGGTTCAGGGACTGGAAACACCATATATTTT. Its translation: CASSGSGTGNTIYF.

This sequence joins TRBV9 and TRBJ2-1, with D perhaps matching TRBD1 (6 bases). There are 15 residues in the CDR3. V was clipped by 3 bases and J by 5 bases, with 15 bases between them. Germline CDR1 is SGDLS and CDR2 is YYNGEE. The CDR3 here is CASSGPGQPNNEQFF. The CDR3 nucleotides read TGTGCCAGCAGCGGACCGGGACAACCAAACAATGAGCAGTTCTTC.

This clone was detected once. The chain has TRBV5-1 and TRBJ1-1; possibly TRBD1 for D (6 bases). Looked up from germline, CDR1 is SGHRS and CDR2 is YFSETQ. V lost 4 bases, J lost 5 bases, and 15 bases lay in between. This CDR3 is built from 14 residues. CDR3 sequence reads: CASSVGRGATEAFF. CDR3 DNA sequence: TGCGCCAGCAGCGTGGGGCGGGGGGCTACTGAAGCTTTCTTT.

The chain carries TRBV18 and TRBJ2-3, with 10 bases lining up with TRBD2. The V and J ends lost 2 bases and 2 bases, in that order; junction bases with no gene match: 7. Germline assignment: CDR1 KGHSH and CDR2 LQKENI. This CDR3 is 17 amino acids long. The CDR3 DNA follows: TGTGCCAGCTCACCAGAAGCGGGAGGGCTATACACAGATACGCAGTATTTT. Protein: CASSPEAGGLYTDTQYF.

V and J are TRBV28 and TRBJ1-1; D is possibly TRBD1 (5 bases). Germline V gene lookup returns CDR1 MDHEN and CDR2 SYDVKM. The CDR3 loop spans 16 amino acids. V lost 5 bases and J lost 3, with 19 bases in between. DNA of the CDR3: TGTGCCAGCAGTATTAGGGGCGCCGGTTTTTACACTGAAGCTTTCTTT. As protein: CASSIRGAGFYTEAFF.

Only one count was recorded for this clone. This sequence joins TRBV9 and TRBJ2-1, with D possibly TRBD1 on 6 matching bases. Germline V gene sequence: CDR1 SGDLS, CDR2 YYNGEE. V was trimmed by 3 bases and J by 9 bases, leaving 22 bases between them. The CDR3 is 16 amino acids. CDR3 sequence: CASSARGAGEWGEQFF. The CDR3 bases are TGTGCCAGCAGCGCCAGGGGCGCAGGGGAATGGGGTGAGCAGTTCTTC.

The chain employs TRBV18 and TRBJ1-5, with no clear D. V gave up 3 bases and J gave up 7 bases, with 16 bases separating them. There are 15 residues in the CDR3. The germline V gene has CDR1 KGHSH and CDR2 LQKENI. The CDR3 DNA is TGTGCCAGCTCACCGGTGGCAGGTCTTGGGCAGCCCCAGCATTTT. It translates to CASSPVAGLGQPQHF.

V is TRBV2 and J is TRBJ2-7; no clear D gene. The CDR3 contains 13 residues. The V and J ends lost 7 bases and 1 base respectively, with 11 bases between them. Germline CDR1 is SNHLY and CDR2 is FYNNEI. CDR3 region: CASISYQSYEQYF. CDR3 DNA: TGTGCCAGCATTTCCTACCAATCCTACGAGCAGTACTTC.

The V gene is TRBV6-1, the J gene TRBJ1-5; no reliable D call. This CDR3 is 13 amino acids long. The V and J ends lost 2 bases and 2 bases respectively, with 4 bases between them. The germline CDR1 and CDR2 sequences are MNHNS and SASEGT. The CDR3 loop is CASSEQGNQPQHF. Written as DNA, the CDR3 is TGTGCCAGCAGTGAACAGGGCAATCAGCCCCAGCATTTT.

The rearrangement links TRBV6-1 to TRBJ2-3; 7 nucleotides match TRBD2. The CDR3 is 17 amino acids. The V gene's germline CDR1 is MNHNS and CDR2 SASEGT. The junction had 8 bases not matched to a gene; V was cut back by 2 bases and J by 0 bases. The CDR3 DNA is TGTGCCAGCAGTGAACACGTGAGCGGGGTTAGCACAGATACGCAGTATTTT. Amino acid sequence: CASSEHVSGVSTDTQYF.

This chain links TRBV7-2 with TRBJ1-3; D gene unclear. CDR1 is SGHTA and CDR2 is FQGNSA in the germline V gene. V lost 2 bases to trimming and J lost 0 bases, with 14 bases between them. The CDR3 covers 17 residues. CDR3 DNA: TGTGCCAGCAGCTTAACGACGCGGGAGTTCTCTGGAAACACCATATATTTT. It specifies CASSLTTREFSGNTIYF.

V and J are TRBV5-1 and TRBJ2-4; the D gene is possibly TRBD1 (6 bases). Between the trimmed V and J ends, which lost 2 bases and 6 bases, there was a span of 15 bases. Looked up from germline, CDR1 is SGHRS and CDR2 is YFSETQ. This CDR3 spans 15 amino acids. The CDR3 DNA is TGCGCCAGCAGCTTTTTCGATGGGGGCCCAAACATTCAGTACTTC. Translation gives CASSFFDGGPNIQYF.

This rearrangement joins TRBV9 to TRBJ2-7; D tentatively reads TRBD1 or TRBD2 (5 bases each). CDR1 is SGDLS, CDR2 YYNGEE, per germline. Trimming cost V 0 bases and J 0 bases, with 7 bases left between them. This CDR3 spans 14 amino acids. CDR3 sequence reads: CASSVGGSSYEQYF. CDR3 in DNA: TGTGCCAGCAGCGTAGGGGGGTCCTCCTACGAGCAGTACTTC.

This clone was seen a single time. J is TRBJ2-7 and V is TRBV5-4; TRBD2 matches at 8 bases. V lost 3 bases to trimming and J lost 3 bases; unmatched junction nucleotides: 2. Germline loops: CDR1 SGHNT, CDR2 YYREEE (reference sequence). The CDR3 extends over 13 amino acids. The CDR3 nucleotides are TGTGCCAGCAGCTCAGCGGGAGACTACGAGCAGTACTTC. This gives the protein CASSSAGDYEQYF. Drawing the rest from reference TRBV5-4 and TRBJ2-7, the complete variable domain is ETGVTQSPTHLIKTRGQQVTLRCSSQSGHNTVSWYQQALGQGPQFIFQYYREEENGRGNFPPRFSGLQFPNYSSELNVNALELDDSALYLCASSSAGDYEQYFGPGTRLTVT.

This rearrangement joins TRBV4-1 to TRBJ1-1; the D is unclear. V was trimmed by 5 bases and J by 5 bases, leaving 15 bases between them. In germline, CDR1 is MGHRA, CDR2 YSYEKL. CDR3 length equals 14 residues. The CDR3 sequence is CASSALVRLTEAFF. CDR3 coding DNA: TGCGCCAGCAGCGCCCTGGTTAGATTGACTGAAGCTTTCTTT.

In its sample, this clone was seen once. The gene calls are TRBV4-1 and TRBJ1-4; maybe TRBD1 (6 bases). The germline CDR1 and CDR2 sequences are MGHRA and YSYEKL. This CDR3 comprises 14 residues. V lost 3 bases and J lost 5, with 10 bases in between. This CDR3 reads CASSHVGGNEKLFF. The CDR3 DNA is TGCGCCAGCAGCCACGTAGGGGGGAATGAAAAACTGTTTTTT.

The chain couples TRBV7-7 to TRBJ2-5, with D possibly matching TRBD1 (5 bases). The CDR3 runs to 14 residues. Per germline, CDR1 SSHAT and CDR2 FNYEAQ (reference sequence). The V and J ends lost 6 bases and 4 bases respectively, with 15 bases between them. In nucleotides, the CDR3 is TGTGCCAGCAGTCCGTCCAGGGCTCGAGAGACCCAGTACTTC. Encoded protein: CASSPSRARETQYF.

The DNA of the CDR3 is TGTGCCAGCAGCTTTATTTTGGAAAACACTGAAGCTTTCTTT. Its protein product is CASSFILENTEAFF. The V call is TRBV5-6, the J call TRBJ1-1, with unresolved D. Germline-derived CDR1 and CDR2 are SGHDT and YYEEEE. V was shortened by 2 bases and J by 2 bases, with 10 bases between the two germline ends. The CDR3 is made up of 14 amino acids.

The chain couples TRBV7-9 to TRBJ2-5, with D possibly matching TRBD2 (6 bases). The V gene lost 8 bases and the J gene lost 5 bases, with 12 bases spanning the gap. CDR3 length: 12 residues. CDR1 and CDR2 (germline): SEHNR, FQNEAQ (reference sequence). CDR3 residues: CASGGGEETQYF. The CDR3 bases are TGTGCCAGCGGTGGCGGGGAGGAGACCCAGTACTTC.

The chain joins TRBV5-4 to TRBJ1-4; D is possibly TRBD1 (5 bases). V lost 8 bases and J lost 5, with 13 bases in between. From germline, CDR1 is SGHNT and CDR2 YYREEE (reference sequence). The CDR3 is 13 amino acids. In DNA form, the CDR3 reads TGTGCCAGTCTGGGGCCGCAAAATGAAAAACTGTTTTTT. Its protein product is CASLGPQNEKLFF.